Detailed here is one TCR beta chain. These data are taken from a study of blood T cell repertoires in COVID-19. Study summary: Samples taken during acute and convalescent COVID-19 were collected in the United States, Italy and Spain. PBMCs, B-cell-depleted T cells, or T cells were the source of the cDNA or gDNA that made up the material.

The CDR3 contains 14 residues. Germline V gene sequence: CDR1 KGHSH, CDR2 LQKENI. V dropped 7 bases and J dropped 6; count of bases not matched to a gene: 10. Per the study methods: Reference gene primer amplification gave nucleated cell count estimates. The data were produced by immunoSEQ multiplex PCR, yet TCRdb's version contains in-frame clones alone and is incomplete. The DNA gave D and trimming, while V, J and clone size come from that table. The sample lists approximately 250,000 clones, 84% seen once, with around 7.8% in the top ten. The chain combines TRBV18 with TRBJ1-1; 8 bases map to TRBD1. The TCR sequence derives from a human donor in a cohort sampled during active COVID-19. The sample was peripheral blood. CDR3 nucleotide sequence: TGTGCCAGCTTCGGGGGACAGGTCGTCCCTGAAGCTTTCTTT. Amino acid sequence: CASFGGQVVPEAFF.